The present T cell receptor beta chain was sequenced within a study of blood T cell repertoires in COVID-19 (dated by TCRdb to 2018 to 2021). Describing the broader study: Samples from collaborators originated in the United States, Italy and Spain and spanned both the acute and convalescent phases of COVID-19. The prospective study material was composed of cDNA or gDNA derived from T cells, B-cell-depleted T cells, or PBMCs. Subjects who had been exposed to COVID-19, were actively infected with it, or had recovered from it provided the deeply sampled blood TCRbeta repertoires that made up the dataset. The repertoires were released in a freely available public database meant as a resource for research on the immune response to SARS-CoV-2. The samples were drawn from the first 160 participants of the ongoing ImmuneRACE study and from under 1,500 subjects provided by 6 global collaborators. Sample metadata almost always included a de-identified subject ID, COVID-19 status, age in years and sex. Where available, HLA class I and class II types were obtained from metadata supplied by the sample provider rather than from assay-based typing. What the authors observed across the whole study: Clinical and demographic metadata were provided uncurated, with the amount varying by source and participant.

TCRbeta CDR3 regions were amplified from genomic DNA by means of the immunoSEQ Assay, a bias-controlled multiplex PCR. The source study handled its data this way. Nucleated cell counts per sample were estimated from amplification of reference gene primers within the assay. Sequence reads were collapsed and filtered to measure the absolute abundance of every unique TCRbeta CDR3 rearrangement. For each sample, productive Simpson clonality was calculated as the square root of Simpson's diversity index over productive rearrangements. Imported from immuneACCESS, the table was reduced by TCRdb to in-frame sequences with V and J called. These copies leave out some clones; in studies compared against another copy, an unresolved V gene accounts for under half, and the cause of the remainder is not known. V and J calls and clone size are given by that table; D and trimming were obtained from the DNA. For this sample there are about 110,000 clones; 80% to 90% appear just once. Clones ranked in the top ten supply approximately 2.5% of the sample.

About this clone itself: It has no known antigen specificity. The sample holds no much larger clone one base away, and base qualities are not on file.

Collaborating institutions collected whole blood in K2EDTA tubes following their own protocols. For TCRbeta analysis, collaborator samples were shipped as frozen whole blood, as isolated PBMCs, or as DNA extracted from either sample type. The specimen sequenced was peripheral blood. This TCR derives from a human donor in a cohort sampled during active COVID-19.

The DNA sequence is TGTGCCAGCAGCGTAGGGGGTAGCGGGGGTCTATATACGCAGTATTTT. This sequence encodes CASSVGGSGGLYTQYF. The chain was built from TRBV9 and TRBJ2-3; TRBD2 lines up with 9 middle nucleotides. Here V drops 0 bases and J drops 7 bases, and the junction holds 9 bases not matched to any gene. As encoded in the germline V gene, CDR1 is SGDLS while CDR2 is YYNGEE. The CDR3 spans 16 residues, from the cysteine through the phenylalanine. Solely the CDR3 DNA is kept, with 48 bases framed from the first base.